The subject of this entry is one T cell receptor (beta chain). Its target is unknown. Assay: immunoSEQ multiplex PCR; the TCRdb copy retains only in-frame clones and omits some. The sample includes some 14,000 clones, 55% to 80% of them seen just once. Trimming pared 6 bases from V and 8 bases from J, leaving 16 bases between. The CDR3 is made up of 13 amino acids. CDR1 and CDR2 (germline): MNHEY, SMNVEV (reference sequence). This record comes from a study of neoadjuvant anti-PD-1 for oral cavity cancer. Findings of the study overall: Higher pretreatment blood Treg/Th17 ratios correlated with higher pretreatment blood and lower post-treatment tumor TCRbeta clonality.

The receptor comes from a person between 35 and 79 years old with oral cavity squamous cell carcinoma. The chain couples TRBV27 to TRBJ1-2; TRBD1 might be the D (6 bases). The sample in question was PBMCs, obtained before nivolumab (anti-PD-1) treatment. Here the CDR3 reads CASSTDSVRGYTF. The CDR3 region has the DNA TGTGCCAGCAGCACGGACAGTGTGAGGGGCTACACCTTC.